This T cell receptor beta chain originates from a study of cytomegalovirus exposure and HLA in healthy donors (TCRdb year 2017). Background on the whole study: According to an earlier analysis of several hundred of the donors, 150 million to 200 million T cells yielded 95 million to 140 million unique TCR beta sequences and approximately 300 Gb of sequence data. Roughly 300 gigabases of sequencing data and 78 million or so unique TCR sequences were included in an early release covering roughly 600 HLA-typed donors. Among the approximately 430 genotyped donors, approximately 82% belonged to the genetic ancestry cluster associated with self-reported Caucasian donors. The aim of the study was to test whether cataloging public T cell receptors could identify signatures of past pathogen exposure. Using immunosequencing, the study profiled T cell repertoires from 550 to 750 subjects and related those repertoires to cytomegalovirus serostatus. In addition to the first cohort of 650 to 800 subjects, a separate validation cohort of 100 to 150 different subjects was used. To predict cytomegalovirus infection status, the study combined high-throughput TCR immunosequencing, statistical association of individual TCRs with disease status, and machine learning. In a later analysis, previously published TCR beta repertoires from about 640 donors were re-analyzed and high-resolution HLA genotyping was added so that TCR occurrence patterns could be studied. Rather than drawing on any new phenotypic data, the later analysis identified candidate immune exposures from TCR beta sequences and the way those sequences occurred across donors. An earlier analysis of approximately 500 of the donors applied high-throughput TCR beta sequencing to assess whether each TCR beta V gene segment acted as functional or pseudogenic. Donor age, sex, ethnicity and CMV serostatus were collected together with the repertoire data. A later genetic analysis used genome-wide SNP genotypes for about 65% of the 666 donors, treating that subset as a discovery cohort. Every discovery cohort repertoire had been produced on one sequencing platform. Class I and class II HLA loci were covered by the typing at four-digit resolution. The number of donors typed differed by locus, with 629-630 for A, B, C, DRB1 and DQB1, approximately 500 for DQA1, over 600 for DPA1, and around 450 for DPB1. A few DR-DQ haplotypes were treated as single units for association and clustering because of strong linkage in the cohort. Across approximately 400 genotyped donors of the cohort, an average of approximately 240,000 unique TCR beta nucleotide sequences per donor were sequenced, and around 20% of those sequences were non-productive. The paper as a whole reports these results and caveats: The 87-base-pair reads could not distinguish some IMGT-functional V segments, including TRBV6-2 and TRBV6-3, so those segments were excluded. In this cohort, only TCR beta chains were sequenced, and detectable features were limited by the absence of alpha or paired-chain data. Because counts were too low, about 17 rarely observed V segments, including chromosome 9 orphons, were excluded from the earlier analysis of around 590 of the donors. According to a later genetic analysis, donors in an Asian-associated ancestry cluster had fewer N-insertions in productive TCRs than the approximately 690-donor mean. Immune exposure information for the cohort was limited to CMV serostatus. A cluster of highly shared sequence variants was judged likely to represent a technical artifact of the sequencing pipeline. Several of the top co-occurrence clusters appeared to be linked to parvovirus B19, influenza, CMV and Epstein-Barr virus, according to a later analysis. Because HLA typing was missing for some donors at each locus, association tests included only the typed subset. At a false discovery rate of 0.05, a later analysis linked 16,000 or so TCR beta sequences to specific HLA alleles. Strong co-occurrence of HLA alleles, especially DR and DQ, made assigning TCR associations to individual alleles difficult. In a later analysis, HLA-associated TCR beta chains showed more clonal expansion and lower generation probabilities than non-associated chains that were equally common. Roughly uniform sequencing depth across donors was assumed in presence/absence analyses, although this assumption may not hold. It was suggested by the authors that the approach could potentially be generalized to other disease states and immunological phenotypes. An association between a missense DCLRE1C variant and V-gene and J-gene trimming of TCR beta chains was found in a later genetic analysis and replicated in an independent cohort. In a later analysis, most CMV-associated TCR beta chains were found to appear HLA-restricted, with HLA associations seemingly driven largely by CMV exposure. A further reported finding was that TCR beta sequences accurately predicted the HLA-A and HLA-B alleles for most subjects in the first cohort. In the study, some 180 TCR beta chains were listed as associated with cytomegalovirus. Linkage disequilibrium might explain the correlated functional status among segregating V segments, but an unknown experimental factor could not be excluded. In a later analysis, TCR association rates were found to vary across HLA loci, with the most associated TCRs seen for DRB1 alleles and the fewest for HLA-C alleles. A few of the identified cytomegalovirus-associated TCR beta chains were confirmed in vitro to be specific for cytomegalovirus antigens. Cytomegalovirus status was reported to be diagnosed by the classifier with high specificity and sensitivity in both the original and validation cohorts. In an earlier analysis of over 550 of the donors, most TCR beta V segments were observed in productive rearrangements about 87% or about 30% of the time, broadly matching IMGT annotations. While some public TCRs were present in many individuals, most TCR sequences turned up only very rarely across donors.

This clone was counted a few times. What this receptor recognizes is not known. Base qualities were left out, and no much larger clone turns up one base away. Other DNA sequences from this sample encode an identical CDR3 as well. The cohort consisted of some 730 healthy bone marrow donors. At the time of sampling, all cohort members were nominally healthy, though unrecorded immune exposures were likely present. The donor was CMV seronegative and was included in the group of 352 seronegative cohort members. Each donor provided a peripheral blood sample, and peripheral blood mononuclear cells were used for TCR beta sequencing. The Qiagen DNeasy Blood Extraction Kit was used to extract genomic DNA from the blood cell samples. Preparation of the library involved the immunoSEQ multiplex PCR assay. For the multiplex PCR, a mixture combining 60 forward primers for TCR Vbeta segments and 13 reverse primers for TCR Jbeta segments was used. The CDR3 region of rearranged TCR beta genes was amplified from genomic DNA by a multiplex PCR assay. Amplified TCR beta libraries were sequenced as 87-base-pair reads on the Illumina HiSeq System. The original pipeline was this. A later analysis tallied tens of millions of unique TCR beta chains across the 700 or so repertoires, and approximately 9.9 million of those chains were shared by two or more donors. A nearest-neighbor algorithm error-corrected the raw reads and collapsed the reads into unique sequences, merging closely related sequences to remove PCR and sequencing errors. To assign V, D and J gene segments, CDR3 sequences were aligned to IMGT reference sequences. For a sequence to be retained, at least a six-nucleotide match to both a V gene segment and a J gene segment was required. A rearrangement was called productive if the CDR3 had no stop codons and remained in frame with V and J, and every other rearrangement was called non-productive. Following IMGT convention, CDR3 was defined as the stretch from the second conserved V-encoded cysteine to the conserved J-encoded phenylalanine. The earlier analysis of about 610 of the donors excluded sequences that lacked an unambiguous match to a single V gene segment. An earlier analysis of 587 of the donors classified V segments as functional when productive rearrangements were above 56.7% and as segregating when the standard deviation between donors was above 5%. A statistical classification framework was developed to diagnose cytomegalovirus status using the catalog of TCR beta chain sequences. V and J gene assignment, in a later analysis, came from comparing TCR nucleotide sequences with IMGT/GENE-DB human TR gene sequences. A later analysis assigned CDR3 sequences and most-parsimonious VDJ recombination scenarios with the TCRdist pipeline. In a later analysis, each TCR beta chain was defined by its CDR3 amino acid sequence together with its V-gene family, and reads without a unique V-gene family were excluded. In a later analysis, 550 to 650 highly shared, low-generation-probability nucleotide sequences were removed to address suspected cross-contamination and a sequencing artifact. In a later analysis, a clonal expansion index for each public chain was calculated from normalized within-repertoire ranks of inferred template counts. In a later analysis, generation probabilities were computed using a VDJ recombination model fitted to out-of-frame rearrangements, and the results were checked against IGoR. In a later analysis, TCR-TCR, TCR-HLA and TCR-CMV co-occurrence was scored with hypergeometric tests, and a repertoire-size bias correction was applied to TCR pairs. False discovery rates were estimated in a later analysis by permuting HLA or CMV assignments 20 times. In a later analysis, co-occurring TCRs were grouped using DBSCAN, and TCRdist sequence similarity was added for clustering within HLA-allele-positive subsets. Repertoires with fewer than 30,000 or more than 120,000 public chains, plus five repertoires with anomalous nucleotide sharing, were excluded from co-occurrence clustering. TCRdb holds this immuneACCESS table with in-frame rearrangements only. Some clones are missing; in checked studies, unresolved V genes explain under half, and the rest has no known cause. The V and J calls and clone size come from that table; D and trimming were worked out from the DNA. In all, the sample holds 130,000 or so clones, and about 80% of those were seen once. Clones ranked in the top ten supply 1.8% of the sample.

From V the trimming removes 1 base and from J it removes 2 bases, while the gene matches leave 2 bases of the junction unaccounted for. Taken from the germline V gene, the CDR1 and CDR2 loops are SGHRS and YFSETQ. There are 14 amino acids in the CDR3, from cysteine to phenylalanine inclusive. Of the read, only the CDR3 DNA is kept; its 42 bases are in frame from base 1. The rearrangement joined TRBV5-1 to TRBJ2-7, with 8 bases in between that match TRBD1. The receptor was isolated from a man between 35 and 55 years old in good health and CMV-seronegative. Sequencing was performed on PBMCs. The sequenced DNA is TGCGCCAGCAGCTTGACAGGGGGAACCTACGAGCAGTACTTC. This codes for CASSLTGGTYEQYF.